This TCR beta chain was sequenced during a study of blood T cells in healthy people across ages. Each donor supplied ten milliliters of peripheral blood. Study results and caveats: CMV infection status of these donors was not known.

Worth noting for this clonotype: Its antigen is undetermined.

The CDR3 contains 14 residues. The germline V gene has CDR1 SSHAT and CDR2 FNYEAQ (reference sequence). Deletions cut 5 bases from V and 6 bases from J, with 15 bases between. Primed by a sample-barcoded 5' primer and a J-beta primer mix, a second PCR proceeded for 7 to 11 cycles. The template-switch adaptor was a 5' adaptor with 12 random nucleotides. It tagged each cDNA molecule. MiXCR, run by TCRdb on the 5' RACE reads, gives a single entry per CDR3 protein. Of some 640,000 distinct CDR3 sequences listed, about 30% are singletons. The chain couples TRBV7-7 to TRBJ2-3; D uncertain. The sequence was collected from a woman aged 80 or older in good health. Sequenced: blood. The CDR3 loop reads CASSQDRRSDTQYF. In DNA, the CDR3 is TGTGCCAGCAGCCAGGACCGCCGTTCTGATACGCAGTATTTT.